This T cell receptor (beta chain) was obtained from a study of Ad26.COV2.S vaccination and SARS-CoV-2 variants. Treatment of the sample: over 15 received Ad26.COV2.S at low or high dose, single or two shots; a few received placebo; per-sample allocation not given. Specimen acquisition occurred on day 63 following the initial vaccine or placebo injection. Recruitment in Boston yielded a donor of adult age, 18-55 years. Trimming pared 2 bases from V and 4 bases from J, leaving 9 bases between. Germline assignment: CDR1 SGHTA and CDR2 FQGNSA. This CDR3 is 14 amino acids long. Measured with immunoSEQ multiplex PCR; TCRdb has only the in-frame clones, and not every one. The table lists some 290,000 clones, 86% of them singletons.

The source material was peripheral blood, sampled in a trial of Ad26.COV2.S vaccine versus placebo. The receptor's source is a person between 18 and 60 years old who received the Ad26.COV2.S COVID-19 vaccine or a placebo. This chain links TRBV7-2 with TRBJ2-1, with D unclear. The CDR3 here is CASSLSPDYNEQFF. CDR3 coding DNA: TGTGCCAGCAGCTTATCTCCAGATTACAATGAGCAGTTCTTC.